Following are 8 T cell receptor beta chains from one sample sequenced in a study of tumor and adjacent non-tumor tissue in lung cancer. RNA was extracted from bulk tissue without any cell sorting. A modified ARM-PCR protocol with three rounds of nested PCR amplified TCRbeta. TCRdb reprocessed the multiplex PCR reads via MiXCR and lists one record per CDR3 protein. The sample contains some 200,000 distinct CDR3 sequences, approximately 74% of which appear only once. The material sequenced was lung tumor tissue. The receptor source for this set is a man between 60 and 70 years old with non-small cell lung cancer.

This clonotype was counted at least ten times. The rearrangement links TRBV6-6 to TRBJ1-2; 7 bases line up with TRBD1. CDR3 length: 14 residues. The V segment lost 7 bases and the J segment 4 bases; nucleotides outside the gene matches: 9. Germline-derived CDR1 and CDR2 are MNHNY and SVGAGI (reference sequence). This CDR3 reads CASTLDRASYGYTF. CDR3 in DNA: TGTGCCAGCACCTTAGACAGGGCAAGCTATGGCTACACCTTC.

Notes on this clonotype: Since a much larger clone is just one base distant, this may be a read error. The CDR3 sequence is CASSWRIVSETQYF. The CDR3 region has the DNA TGTGCCAGCAGCTGGAGGATTGTATCGGAGACCCAGTACTTC. The V call is TRBV5-5, the J call TRBJ2-5; D is perhaps TRBD2 (5 bases). CDR1 and CDR2 (germline): SGHKS, YYEKEE (reference sequence). The ends were cut back, 3 bases at V and 5 bases at J, with 14 bases in the middle. This CDR3 comprises 14 residues. The full variable domain, in which reference TRBV5-5 and TRBJ2-5 provide the parts outside the CDR3, is DAGVTQSPTHLIKTRGQQVTLRCSPISGHKSVSWYQQVLGQGPQFIFQYYEKEERGRGNFPDRFSARQFPNYSSELNVNALLLGDSALYLCASSWRIVSETQYFGPGTRLLVL.

This clonotype was seen a handful of times. This chain connects TRBV5-1 to TRBJ2-3; no reliable D call. The CDR3 covers 11 residues. Per germline, CDR1 SGHRS and CDR2 YFSETQ. V shed 7 bases and J shed 6 bases, with 9 bases lying between them. Written as DNA, the CDR3 is TGCGCCAGCTCAGAAGTGGATACGCAGTATTTT. This translates into CASSEVDTQYF. The variable domain in full, completed from reference TRBV5-1 and TRBJ2-3, reads KAGVTQTPRYLIKTRGQQVTLSCSPISGHRSVSWYQQTPGQGLQFLFEYFSETQRNKGNFPGRFSGRQFSNSRSEMNVSTLELGDSALYLCASSEVDTQYFGPGTRLTVL.

This clonotype appeared many times. V and J are TRBV20-1 and TRBJ2-7; D may be TRBD2 (6 bases). Germline CDR1 DFQATT, CDR2 SNEGSKA (reference sequence). V was trimmed by 6 bases and J by 0 bases, leaving 15 bases between them. The CDR3 is 14 amino acids. Here the CDR3 reads CSAPPGLSSYEQYF. In nucleotides, the CDR3 is TGCAGTGCACCACCTGGACTAAGCTCCTACGAGCAGTACTTC.

The chain carries TRBV7-9 and TRBJ2-3; maybe TRBD2 (5 bases). CDR3 size: 14 residues. Germline-derived CDR1 and CDR2 are SEHNR and FQNEAQ (reference sequence). Trimming took off 1 base at V and 5 bases at J, with 10 bases between the two ends. Written as DNA, the CDR3 is TGTGCCAGCAGCTTAGATTACGGGGTAGATACGCAGTATTTT. It translates to CASSLDYGVDTQYF.

This chain links TRBV24-1 with TRBJ1-5; D not certain. CDR3 length equals 12 residues. V lost 3 bases, J lost 5 bases, and 4 bases lay in between. Germline CDR1 is KGHDR and CDR2 is SFDVKD. The CDR3 DNA reads TGTGCCACCAGTGATGCCCATCAGCCCCAGCATTTT. Translation gives CATSDAHQPQHF.

The count of this clonotype is one. The junction departs from germline at one end; a sequencing error may be responsible. This rearrangement joins TRBV11-2 to TRBJ2-7, with unresolved D. The CDR3 consists of 14 residues. CDR1 is SGHAT, CDR2 FQNNGV, per germline. The DNA of the CDR3 is TGTGCCAACAGCGTACTGCACAGCTCCTACGATCAGTACTTC. This translates into CANSVLHSSYDQYF.

This sequence joins TRBV6-5 and TRBJ1-6; D is uncertain. The CDR3 runs to 15 residues. Germline CDR1 reads MNHEY; CDR2 reads SVGAGI. V gave up 0 bases and J gave up 5 bases, with 8 bases separating them. This chain's CDR3 is CASSYSRQHNSPLHF. CDR3 DNA: TGTGCCAGCAGTTACTCAAGGCAGCATAATTCACCCCTCCACTTT.